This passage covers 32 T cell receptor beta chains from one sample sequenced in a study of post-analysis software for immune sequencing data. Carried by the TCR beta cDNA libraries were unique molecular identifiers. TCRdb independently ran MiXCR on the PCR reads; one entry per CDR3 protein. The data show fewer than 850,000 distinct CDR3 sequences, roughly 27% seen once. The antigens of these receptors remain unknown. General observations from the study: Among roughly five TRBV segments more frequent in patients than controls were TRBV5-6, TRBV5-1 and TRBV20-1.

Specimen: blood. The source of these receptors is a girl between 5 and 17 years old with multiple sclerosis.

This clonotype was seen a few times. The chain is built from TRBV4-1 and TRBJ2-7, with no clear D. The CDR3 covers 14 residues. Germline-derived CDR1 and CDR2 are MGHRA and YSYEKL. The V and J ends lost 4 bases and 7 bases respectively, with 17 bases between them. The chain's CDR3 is CASSLGPNPGEQYF. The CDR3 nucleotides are TGCGCCAGCAGCCTCGGGCCAAATCCGGGTGAGCAGTACTTC.

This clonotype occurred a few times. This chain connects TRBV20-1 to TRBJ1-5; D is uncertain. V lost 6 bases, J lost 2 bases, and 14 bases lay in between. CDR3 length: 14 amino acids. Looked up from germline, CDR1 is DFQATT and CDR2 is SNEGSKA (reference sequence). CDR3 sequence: CSAGGSLGNQPQHF. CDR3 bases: TGCAGTGCCGGTGGCTCCTTGGGCAATCAGCCCCAGCATTTT.

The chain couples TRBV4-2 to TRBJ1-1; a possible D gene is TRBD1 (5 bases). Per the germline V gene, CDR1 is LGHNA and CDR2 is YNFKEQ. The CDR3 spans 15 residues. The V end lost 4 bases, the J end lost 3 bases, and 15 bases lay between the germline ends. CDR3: CASSRVPGWDTEAFF. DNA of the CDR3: TGTGCCAGCAGCCGGGTCCCAGGGTGGGACACTGAAGCTTTCTTT.

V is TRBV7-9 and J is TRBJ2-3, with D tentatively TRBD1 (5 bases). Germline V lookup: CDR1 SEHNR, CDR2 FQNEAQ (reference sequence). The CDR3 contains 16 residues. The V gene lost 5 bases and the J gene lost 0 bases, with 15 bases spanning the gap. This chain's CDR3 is CASSPTFDRSTDTQYF. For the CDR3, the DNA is TGTGCCAGCAGCCCGACCTTTGACAGAAGCACAGATACGCAGTATTTT.

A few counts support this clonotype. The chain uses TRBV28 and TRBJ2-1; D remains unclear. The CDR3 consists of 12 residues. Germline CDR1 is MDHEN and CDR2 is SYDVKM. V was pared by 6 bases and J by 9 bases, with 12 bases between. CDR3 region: CASRPYWGEQFF. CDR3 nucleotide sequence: TGTGCCAGCAGGCCTTACTGGGGTGAGCAGTTCTTC.

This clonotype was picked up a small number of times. CDR3 sequence (DNA): TGTGCCAGCAGCTTAGGGCGGGGGCTACCGGGCGAGCAGTACTTC. It yields the protein CASSLGRGLPGEQYF. The rearrangement links TRBV7-2 to TRBJ2-7; D perhaps matches TRBD2 (7 bases). The CDR3 is 15 amino acids. Germline assignment: CDR1 SGHTA and CDR2 FQGNSA. Trimming left V 1 base short and J 6 bases short, with 16 bases between.

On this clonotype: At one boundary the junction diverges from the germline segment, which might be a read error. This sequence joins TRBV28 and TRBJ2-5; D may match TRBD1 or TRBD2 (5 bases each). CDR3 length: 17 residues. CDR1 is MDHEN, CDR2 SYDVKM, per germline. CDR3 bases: TGTGCCAGCAGTTTCCCGGGACGGGGCGAGATCCAAGAGACCCAGGACTTC. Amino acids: CASSFPGRGEIQETQDF.

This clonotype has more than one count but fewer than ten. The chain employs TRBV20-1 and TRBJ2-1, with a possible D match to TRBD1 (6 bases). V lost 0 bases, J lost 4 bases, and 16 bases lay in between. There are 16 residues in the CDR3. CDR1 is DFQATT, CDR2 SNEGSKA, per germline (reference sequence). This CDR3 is CSARDIETGSYNEQFF. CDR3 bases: TGCAGTGCTAGAGATATAGAGACAGGATCTTACAATGAGCAGTTCTTC.

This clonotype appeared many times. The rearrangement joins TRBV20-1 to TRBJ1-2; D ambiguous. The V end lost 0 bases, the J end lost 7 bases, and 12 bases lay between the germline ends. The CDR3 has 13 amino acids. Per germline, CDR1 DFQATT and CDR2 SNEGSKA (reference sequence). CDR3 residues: CSARDQVPGGYTF. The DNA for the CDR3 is TGCAGTGCTAGAGATCAGGTGCCGGGTGGCTACACCTTC.

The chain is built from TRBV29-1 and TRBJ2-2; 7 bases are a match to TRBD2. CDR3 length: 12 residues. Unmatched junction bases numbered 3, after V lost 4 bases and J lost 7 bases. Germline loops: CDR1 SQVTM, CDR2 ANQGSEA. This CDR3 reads CSVASGIGELFF. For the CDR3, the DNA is TGCAGCGTTGCGAGCGGGATCGGGGAGCTGTTTTTT.

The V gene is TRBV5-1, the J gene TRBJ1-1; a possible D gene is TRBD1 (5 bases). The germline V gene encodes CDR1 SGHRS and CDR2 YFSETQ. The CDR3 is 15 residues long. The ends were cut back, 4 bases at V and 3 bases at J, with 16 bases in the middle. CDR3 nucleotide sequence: TGCGCCAGCAGCCCTAAGCGACAGCCCCACACTGAAGCTTTCTTT. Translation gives CASSPKRQPHTEAFF.

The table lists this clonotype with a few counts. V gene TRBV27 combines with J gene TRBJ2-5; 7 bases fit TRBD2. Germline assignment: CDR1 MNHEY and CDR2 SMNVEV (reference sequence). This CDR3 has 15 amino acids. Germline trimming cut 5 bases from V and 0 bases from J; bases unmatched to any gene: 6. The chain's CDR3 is CASSRFGGYQETQYF. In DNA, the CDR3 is TGTGCCAGCAGTCGGTTCGGGGGGTACCAAGAGACCCAGTACTTC.

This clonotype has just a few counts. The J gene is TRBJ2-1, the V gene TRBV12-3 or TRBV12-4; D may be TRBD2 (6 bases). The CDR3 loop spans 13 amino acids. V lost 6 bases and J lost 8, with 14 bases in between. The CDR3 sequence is CASSRSGEHEQFF. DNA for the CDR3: TGTGCCAGCAGCCGGTCGGGGGAGCATGAGCAGTTCTTC.

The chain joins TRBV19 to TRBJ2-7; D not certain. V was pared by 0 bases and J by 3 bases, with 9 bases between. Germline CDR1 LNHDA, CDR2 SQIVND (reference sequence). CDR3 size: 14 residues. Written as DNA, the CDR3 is TGTGCCAGTAGTATAGATCGGTCAGTCTACGAGCAGTACTTC. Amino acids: CASSIDRSVYEQYF.

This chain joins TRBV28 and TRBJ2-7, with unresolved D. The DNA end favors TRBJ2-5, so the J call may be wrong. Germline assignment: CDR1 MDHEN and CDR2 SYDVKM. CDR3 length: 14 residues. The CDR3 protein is CASSRSPELETQYF. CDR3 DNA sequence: TGTGCCAGCAGTAGAAGCCCGGAGTTGGAGACCCAGTACTTC.

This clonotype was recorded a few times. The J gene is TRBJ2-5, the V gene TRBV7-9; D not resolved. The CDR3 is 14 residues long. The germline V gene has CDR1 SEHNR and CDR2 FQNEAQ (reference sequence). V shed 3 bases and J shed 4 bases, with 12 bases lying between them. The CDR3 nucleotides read TGTGCCAGCAGCTTGACGGACCGAGGAGAGACCCAGTACTTC. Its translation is CASSLTDRGETQYF. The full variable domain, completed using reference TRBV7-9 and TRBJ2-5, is DTGVSQNPRHKITKRGQNVTFRCDPISEHNRLYWYRQTLGQGPEFLTYFQNEAQLEKSRLLSDRFSAERPKGSFSTLEIQRTEQGDSAMYLCASSLTDRGETQYFGPGTRLLVL.

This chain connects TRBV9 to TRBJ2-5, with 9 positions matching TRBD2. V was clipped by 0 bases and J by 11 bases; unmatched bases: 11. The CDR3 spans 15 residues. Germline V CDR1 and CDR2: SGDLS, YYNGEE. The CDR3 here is CASSVASGVYNEQYF. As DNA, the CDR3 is TGTGCCAGCAGCGTAGCTAGCGGGGTATACAATGAGCAGTACTTC.

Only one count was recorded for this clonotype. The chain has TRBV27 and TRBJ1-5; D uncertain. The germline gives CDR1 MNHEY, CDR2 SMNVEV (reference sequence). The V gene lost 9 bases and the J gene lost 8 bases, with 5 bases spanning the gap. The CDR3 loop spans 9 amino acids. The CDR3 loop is CASSKPQHF. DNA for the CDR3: TGTGCCAGTTCTAAGCCCCAGCATTTT.

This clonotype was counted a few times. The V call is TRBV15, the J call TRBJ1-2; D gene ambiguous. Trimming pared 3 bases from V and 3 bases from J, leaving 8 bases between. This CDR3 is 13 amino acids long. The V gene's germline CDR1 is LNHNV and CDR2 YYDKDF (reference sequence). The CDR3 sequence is CATSRTADYGYTF. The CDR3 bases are TGTGCCACCAGCAGGACGGCGGACTATGGCTACACCTTC.

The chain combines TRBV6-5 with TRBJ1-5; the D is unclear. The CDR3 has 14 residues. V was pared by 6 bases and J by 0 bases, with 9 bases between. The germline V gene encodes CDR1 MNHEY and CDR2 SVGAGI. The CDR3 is CASRPDHSNQPQHF. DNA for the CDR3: TGTGCCAGCAGGCCAGACCATAGCAATCAGCCCCAGCATTTT.

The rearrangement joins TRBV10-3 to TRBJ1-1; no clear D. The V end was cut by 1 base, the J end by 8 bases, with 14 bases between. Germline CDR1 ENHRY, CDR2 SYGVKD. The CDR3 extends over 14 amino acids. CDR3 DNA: TGTGCCATCAGTGAGTTGGAACAACAAAGGGAAGCTTTCTTT. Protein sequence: CAISELEQQREAFF.

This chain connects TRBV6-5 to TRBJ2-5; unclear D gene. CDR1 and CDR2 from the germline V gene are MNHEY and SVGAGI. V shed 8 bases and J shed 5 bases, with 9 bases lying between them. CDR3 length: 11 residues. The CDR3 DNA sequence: TGTGCCAGCCTTCAAGGGGAGACCCAGTACTTC. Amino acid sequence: CASLQGETQYF.

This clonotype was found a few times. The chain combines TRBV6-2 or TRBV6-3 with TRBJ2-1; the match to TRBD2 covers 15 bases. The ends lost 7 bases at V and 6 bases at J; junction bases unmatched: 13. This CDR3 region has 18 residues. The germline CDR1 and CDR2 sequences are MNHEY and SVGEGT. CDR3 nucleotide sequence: TGTGCCAGCACAATGCATATAACGGGACTAGCGGGAGGCAATGAGCAGTTCTTC. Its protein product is CASTMHITGLAGGNEQFF.

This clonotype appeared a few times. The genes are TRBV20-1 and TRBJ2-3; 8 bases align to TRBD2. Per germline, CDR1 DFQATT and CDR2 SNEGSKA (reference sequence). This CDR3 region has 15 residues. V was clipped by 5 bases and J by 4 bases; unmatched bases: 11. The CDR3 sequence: CSAPVTAGGPDTQYF. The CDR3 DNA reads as TGCAGTGCTCCCGTGACGGCGGGAGGCCCAGATACGCAGTATTTT.

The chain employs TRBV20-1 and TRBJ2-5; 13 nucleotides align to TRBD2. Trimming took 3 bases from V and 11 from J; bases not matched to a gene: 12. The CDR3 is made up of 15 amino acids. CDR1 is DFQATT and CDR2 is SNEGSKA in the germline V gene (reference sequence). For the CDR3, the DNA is TGCAGTGCTAGCGGGGGACTAGCGGGGACCAATGAGCAGTACTTC. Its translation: CSASGGLAGTNEQYF.

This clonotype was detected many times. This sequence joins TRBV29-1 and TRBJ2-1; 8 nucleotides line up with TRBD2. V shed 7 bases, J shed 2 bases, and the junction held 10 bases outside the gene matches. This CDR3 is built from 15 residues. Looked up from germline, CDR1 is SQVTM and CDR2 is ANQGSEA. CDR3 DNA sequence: TGCAGCGCTGAGGGTACTAGCGGAGCCTACAATGAGCAGTTCTTC. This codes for CSAEGTSGAYNEQFF.

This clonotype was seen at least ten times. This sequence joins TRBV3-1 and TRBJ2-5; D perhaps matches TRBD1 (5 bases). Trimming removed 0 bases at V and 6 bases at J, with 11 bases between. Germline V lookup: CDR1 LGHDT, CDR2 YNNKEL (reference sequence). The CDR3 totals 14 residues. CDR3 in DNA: TGTGCCAGCAGCCAAGATATGGGGCGGAAGACCCAGTACTTC. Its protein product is CASSQDMGRKTQYF.

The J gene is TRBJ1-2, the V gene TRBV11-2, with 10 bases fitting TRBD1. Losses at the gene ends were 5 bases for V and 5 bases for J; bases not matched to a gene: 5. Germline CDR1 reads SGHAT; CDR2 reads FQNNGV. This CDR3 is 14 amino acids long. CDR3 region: CASSLDRGRYGYTF. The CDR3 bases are TGTGCCAGCAGCCTTGACAGGGGGCGATATGGCTACACCTTC.

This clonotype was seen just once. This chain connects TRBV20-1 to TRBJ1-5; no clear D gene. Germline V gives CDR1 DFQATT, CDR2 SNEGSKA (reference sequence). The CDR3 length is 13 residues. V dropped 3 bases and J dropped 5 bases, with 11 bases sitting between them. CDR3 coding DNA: TGCAGTGCTAGGACTCCGTTCGATCAGCCCCAGCATTTT. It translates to CSARTPFDQPQHF.

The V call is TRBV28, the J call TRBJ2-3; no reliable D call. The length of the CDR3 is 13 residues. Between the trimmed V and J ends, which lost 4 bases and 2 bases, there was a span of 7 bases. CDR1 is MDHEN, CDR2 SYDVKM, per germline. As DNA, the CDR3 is TGTGCCAGCAGTTCTACCAACACAGATACGCAGTATTTT. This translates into CASSSTNTDTQYF.

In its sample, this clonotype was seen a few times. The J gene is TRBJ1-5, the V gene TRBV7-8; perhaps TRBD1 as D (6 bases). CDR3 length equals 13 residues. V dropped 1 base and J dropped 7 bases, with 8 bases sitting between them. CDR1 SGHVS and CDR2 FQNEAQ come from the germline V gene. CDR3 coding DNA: TGTGCCAGCAGCTTAGACAGGGAACAGCCCCAGCATTTT. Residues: CASSLDREQPQHF.

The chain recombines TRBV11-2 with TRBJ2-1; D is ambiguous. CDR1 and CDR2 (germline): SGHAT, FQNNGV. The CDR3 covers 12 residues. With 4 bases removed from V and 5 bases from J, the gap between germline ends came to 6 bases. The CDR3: CASSSTDNEQFF. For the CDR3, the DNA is TGTGCCAGCAGCTCCACCGACAATGAGCAGTTCTTC.